The rows below give T cell receptor beta chains drawn from one sample of a study of blood T cell repertoires in COVID-19. Clones were sequenced by immunoSEQ multiplex PCR, and TCRdb holds only the in-frame ones, with some missing. The sample lists about 190,000 clones, about 81% seen once, with around 7.8% in the top ten. The sample consisted of peripheral blood. The source of these receptors is an older woman with COVID-19, enrolled during active disease. Both conserved end residues are part of each CDR3. The order of the fields is J gene, V gene, CDR3 length, D gene, clone size, CDR3 DNA, CDR3 protein. A D gene is named only where the DNA matches it firmly. Clone size, where shown, is once, few, many, or a class for clones that have expanded.

j_call: TRBJ1-2
v_call: TRBV28
cdr3_length: 16
d_call: -
clone_size: many
cdr3_nt: TGTGCCAGCAGTTCTACACGGTCGTTCAGGGACTATGGCTACACCTTC
cdr3_aa: CASSSTRSFRDYGYTF

j_call: TRBJ2-3
v_call: TRBV30
cdr3_length: 14
d_call: -
clone_size: once
cdr3_nt: TGTGCCTGGAGTTCGGGACAAAGGACAGATACGCAGTATTTT
cdr3_aa: CAWSSGQRTDTQYF

j_call: TRBJ2-1
v_call: TRBV5-1
cdr3_length: 17
d_call: TRBD2
clone_size: -
cdr3_nt: TGCGCCAGCAGCTCTCTTACCGGGAGGGACCCCTACAATGAGCAGTTCTTC
cdr3_aa: CASSSLTGRDPYNEQFF

j_call: TRBJ2-5
v_call: TRBV5-1
cdr3_length: 14
d_call: -
clone_size: -
cdr3_nt: TGCGCCAGCAGCTCGGGATGGTACGGGGAGACCCAGTACTTC
cdr3_aa: CASSSGWYGETQYF

j_call: TRBJ2-3
v_call: TRBV5-1
cdr3_length: 12
d_call: -
clone_size: -
cdr3_nt: TGCGCCAGCATGGCTAGCACAGATACGCAGTATTTT
cdr3_aa: CASMASTDTQYF

j_call: TRBJ2-1
v_call: TRBV16
cdr3_length: 16
d_call: -
clone_size: once
cdr3_nt: TGTGCCAGCAGCCAATACGCGGGAAGGTCCTACAATGAGCAGTTCTTC
cdr3_aa: CASSQYAGRSYNEQFF

j_call: TRBJ1-6
v_call: TRBV5-4
cdr3_length: 14
d_call: -
clone_size: once
cdr3_nt: TGTGCCAGCAGCTTGGACAGCTATAATTCACCCCTCCACTTT
cdr3_aa: CASSLDSYNSPLHF

j_call: TRBJ2-1
v_call: TRBV5-1
cdr3_length: 17
d_call: TRBD2
clone_size: -
cdr3_nt: TGCGCCAGCAGCTTCACTAGCGGGGCTATCAGGGGCAATGAGCAGTTCTTC
cdr3_aa: CASSFTSGAIRGNEQFF

j_call: TRBJ2-4
v_call: TRBV18
cdr3_length: 14
d_call: -
clone_size: -
cdr3_nt: TGTGCCAGCTCACCGGTCAGGGTGGAGAACATTCAGTACTTC
cdr3_aa: CASSPVRVENIQYF

j_call: TRBJ2-5
v_call: TRBV7-6
cdr3_length: 15
d_call: -
clone_size: -
cdr3_nt: TGTGCCAGCAGCTCGGGGGACGGTGCTGTTAGGACCCAGTACTTC
cdr3_aa: CASSSGDGAVRTQYF

j_call: TRBJ2-1
v_call: TRBV28
cdr3_length: 14
d_call: -
clone_size: -
cdr3_nt: TGTGCCAGCAGTTTATCAGGGGACTACAATGAGCAGTTCTTC
cdr3_aa: CASSLSGDYNEQFF

j_call: TRBJ2-3
v_call: TRBV5-4
cdr3_length: 15
d_call: -
clone_size: -
cdr3_nt: TGTGCCAGCAGCTTGGGTTGGGCTAGCACAGATACGCAGTATTTT
cdr3_aa: CASSLGWASTDTQYF

j_call: TRBJ1-4
v_call: TRBV6-6
cdr3_length: 15
d_call: -
clone_size: -
cdr3_nt: TGTGCCAGCAGGCCAAACATTGCAACTAATGAAAAACTGTTTTTT
cdr3_aa: CASRPNIATNEKLFF

j_call: TRBJ2-1
v_call: TRBV18
cdr3_length: 15
d_call: -
clone_size: -
cdr3_nt: TGTGCCAGCTCACCGGGCCACAGCTCCTACAATGAGCAGTTCTTC
cdr3_aa: CASSPGHSSYNEQFF

j_call: TRBJ1-1
v_call: TRBV5-1
cdr3_length: 16
d_call: -
clone_size: -
cdr3_nt: TGCGCCAGCAGCCAGGGACACTCAAGGATGGACACTGAAGCTTTCTTT
cdr3_aa: CASSQGHSRMDTEAFF

j_call: TRBJ2-3
v_call: TRBV4-2
cdr3_length: 16
d_call: TRBD2
clone_size: -
cdr3_nt: TGTGCCAGCAGCCAAGAAGTAGCGGGGGGGCCGGATACGCAGTATTTT
cdr3_aa: CASSQEVAGGPDTQYF

j_call: TRBJ2-2
v_call: TRBV14
cdr3_length: 13
d_call: -
clone_size: -
cdr3_nt: TGTGCCAGCAGCCAACTATTTACCGGGGAGCTGTTTTTT
cdr3_aa: CASSQLFTGELFF

j_call: TRBJ1-4
v_call: TRBV6-5
cdr3_length: 15
d_call: TRBD1
clone_size: -
cdr3_nt: TGTGCCAGCAGTTACCTGACAGGGGGCGTAGAAAAACTGTTTTTT
cdr3_aa: CASSYLTGGVEKLFF

j_call: TRBJ2-5
v_call: TRBV19
cdr3_length: 13
d_call: -
clone_size: -
cdr3_nt: TGTGCCAGTAGTCTCGGACAGCAAGAGACCCAGTACTTC
cdr3_aa: CASSLGQQETQYF

j_call: TRBJ2-7
v_call: TRBV7-3
cdr3_length: 14
d_call: TRBD1
clone_size: few
cdr3_nt: TGTGCCAGCAGCGTAACCGGGACAGGGACCGAGCAGTACTTC
cdr3_aa: CASSVTGTGTEQYF

j_call: TRBJ2-6
v_call: TRBV11-2
cdr3_length: 13
d_call: -
clone_size: -
cdr3_nt: TGTGCCAGCGGCCGGGTTGGGGCCAACGTCCTGACTTTC
cdr3_aa: CASGRVGANVLTF

j_call: TRBJ2-6
v_call: TRBV7-3
cdr3_length: 15
d_call: -
clone_size: once
cdr3_nt: TGTGCCAGCAGCTTAAGGGCCTCTGGGGCCAACGTCCTGACTTTC
cdr3_aa: CASSLRASGANVLTF

j_call: TRBJ2-1
v_call: TRBV4-3
cdr3_length: 20
d_call: TRBD2
clone_size: -
cdr3_nt: TGCGCCAGCAGCCCTTACGCCGGGACTAGAGGCCCCCTCTCCTACAATGAGCAGTTCTTC
cdr3_aa: CASSPYAGTRGPLSYNEQFF

j_call: TRBJ2-3
v_call: TRBV5-1
cdr3_length: 15
d_call: -
clone_size: -
cdr3_nt: TGCGCCAGCAGCTCTTCTTCTCTCTCGTCAGATACGCAGTATTTT
cdr3_aa: CASSSSSLSSDTQYF

j_call: TRBJ2-1
v_call: TRBV2
cdr3_length: 12
d_call: -
clone_size: -
cdr3_nt: TGTGCCAGCAGTGAAGACTATAATGAGCAGTTCTTC
cdr3_aa: CASSEDYNEQFF

j_call: TRBJ1-2
v_call: TRBV6-5
cdr3_length: 13
d_call: -
clone_size: -
cdr3_nt: TGTGCCAGCAGTCCGGTAACGGTGGTCGGCTACACCTTC
cdr3_aa: CASSPVTVVGYTF

j_call: TRBJ2-7
v_call: TRBV19
cdr3_length: 15
d_call: TRBD1
clone_size: -
cdr3_nt: TGTGCCAGTAGCGAGACAGGGGGTCTCGCCTACGAGCAGTACTTC
cdr3_aa: CASSETGGLAYEQYF

j_call: TRBJ2-5
v_call: TRBV5-1
cdr3_length: 15
d_call: -
clone_size: -
cdr3_nt: TGCGCCAGCAGCAACGACGGACAGAGGGGGGAGACCCAGTACTTC
cdr3_aa: CASSNDGQRGETQYF

j_call: TRBJ2-1
v_call: TRBV5-8
cdr3_length: 18
d_call: TRBD2
clone_size: -
cdr3_nt: TGTGCCAGCACCCGACTCTACGGGAGGGCGAGCTCCTACAATGAGCAGTTCTTC
cdr3_aa: CASTRLYGRASSYNEQFF

j_call: TRBJ1-5
v_call: TRBV4-1
cdr3_length: 16
d_call: -
clone_size: -
cdr3_nt: TGCGCCAGCAGCCAAGATCCCAGCCTAGGCCATCAGCCCCAGCATTTT
cdr3_aa: CASSQDPSLGHQPQHF

j_call: TRBJ1-4
v_call: TRBV12-3/TRBV12-4
cdr3_length: 13
d_call: -
clone_size: -
cdr3_nt: TGTGCCAGCAGTTTACGGGGGAATGAAAAACTGTTTTTT
cdr3_aa: CASSLRGNEKLFF

j_call: TRBJ2-5
v_call: TRBV7-6
cdr3_length: 14
d_call: -
clone_size: -
cdr3_nt: TGTGCCAGCAGCCCGACCACGGGTGCTGAGACCCAGTACTTC
cdr3_aa: CASSPTTGAETQYF

j_call: TRBJ1-1
v_call: TRBV18
cdr3_length: 13
d_call: -
clone_size: -
cdr3_nt: TGTGCCAGCTCACCCCGGGAGAACACTGAAGCTTTCTTT
cdr3_aa: CASSPRENTEAFF

j_call: TRBJ1-5
v_call: TRBV19
cdr3_length: 19
d_call: -
clone_size: -
cdr3_nt: TGTGCCAGTAGTATAGCCGGGGGTAAAAGGGTTAATAGCAATCAGCCCCAGCATTTT
cdr3_aa: CASSIAGGKRVNSNQPQHF

j_call: TRBJ1-5
v_call: TRBV30
cdr3_length: 14
d_call: TRBD1
clone_size: -
cdr3_nt: TGTGCCTGGGGGGGTACAGGGGGTTATCAGCCCCAGCATTTT
cdr3_aa: CAWGGTGGYQPQHF

j_call: TRBJ2-1
v_call: TRBV5-1
cdr3_length: 13
d_call: -
clone_size: -
cdr3_nt: TGCGCCAGCAGCTCCTTCCGGACTGAAGAGCAGTTCTTC
cdr3_aa: CASSSFRTEEQFF

j_call: TRBJ1-1
v_call: TRBV28
cdr3_length: 14
d_call: TRBD1
clone_size: -
cdr3_nt: TGTGCCAGCAGCACCGGGACAGTAGACAGGGAAGCTTTCTTT
cdr3_aa: CASSTGTVDREAFF

j_call: TRBJ2-3
v_call: TRBV2
cdr3_length: 14
d_call: TRBD2
clone_size: few
cdr3_nt: TGTGCCAGCAATCTAGCGGGGAGCACAGATACGCAGTATTTT
cdr3_aa: CASNLAGSTDTQYF

j_call: TRBJ1-6
v_call: TRBV7-2
cdr3_length: 15
d_call: -
clone_size: -
cdr3_nt: TGTGCCAGCAGATTGACACGTAACGCAAATTCACCCCTCCACTTT
cdr3_aa: CASRLTRNANSPLHF

j_call: TRBJ1-4
v_call: TRBV15
cdr3_length: 15
d_call: TRBD1
clone_size: -
cdr3_nt: TGTGCCACCAGCAGAGGAGGACAGGACAATGAAAAACTGTTTTTT
cdr3_aa: CATSRGGQDNEKLFF

j_call: TRBJ2-1
v_call: TRBV14
cdr3_length: 15
d_call: -
clone_size: -
cdr3_nt: TGTGCCAGCAGCCAAGAAAGAGGGCCGTACAATGAGCAGTTCTTC
cdr3_aa: CASSQERGPYNEQFF

j_call: TRBJ1-3
v_call: TRBV7-9
cdr3_length: 16
d_call: -
clone_size: once
cdr3_nt: TGTGCCAGCAGCTTCCACGGCGGGAGCTCTGGAAACACCATATATTTT
cdr3_aa: CASSFHGGSSGNTIYF

j_call: TRBJ1-3
v_call: TRBV7-2
cdr3_length: 15
d_call: -
clone_size: -
cdr3_nt: TGTGCCAGCAGCTCTAGCCCCGGACAGTATAACACCATATATTTT
cdr3_aa: CASSSSPGQYNTIYF

j_call: TRBJ1-3
v_call: TRBV28
cdr3_length: 19
d_call: -
clone_size: -
cdr3_nt: TGTGCCAGCAGTTCACAGGGAACACTTCGTTTCGACTCTGGAAACACCATATATTTT
cdr3_aa: CASSSQGTLRFDSGNTIYF

j_call: TRBJ2-7
v_call: TRBV5-5
cdr3_length: 14
d_call: -
clone_size: once
cdr3_nt: TGTGCCAGCAGCTTTTCGGGACAAGGCTACGAGCAGTACTTC
cdr3_aa: CASSFSGQGYEQYF

j_call: TRBJ1-6
v_call: TRBV4-3
cdr3_length: 15
d_call: TRBD1
clone_size: -
cdr3_nt: TGCGCCAGCAGCCAAAAGACAGGGGAATCTTCACCCCTCCACTTT
cdr3_aa: CASSQKTGESSPLHF

j_call: TRBJ2-1
v_call: TRBV9
cdr3_length: 16
d_call: TRBD2
clone_size: -
cdr3_nt: TGTGCCAGCAGCGCCTGGGGACTAGCGGCCTACAATGAGCAGTTCTTC
cdr3_aa: CASSAWGLAAYNEQFF

j_call: TRBJ2-7
v_call: TRBV18
cdr3_length: 16
d_call: -
clone_size: -
cdr3_nt: TGTGCCAGCTCACCGGTACAGGCCCGTCTCTCCTACGAGCAGTACTTC
cdr3_aa: CASSPVQARLSYEQYF